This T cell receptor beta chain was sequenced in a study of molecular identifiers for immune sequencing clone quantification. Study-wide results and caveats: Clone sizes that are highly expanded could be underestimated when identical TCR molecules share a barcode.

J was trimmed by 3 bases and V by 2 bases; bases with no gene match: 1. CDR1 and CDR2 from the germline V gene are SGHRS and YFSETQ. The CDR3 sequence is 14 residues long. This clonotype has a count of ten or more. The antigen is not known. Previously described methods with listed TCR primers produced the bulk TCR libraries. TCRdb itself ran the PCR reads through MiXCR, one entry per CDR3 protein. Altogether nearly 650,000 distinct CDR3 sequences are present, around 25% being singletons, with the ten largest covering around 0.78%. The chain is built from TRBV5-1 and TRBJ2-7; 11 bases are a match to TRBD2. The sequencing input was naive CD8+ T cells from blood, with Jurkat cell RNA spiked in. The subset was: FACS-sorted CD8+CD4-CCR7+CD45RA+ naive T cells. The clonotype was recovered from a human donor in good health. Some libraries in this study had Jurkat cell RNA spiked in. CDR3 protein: CASSFTSGSYEQYF. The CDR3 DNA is TGCGCCAGCAGCTTTACTAGCGGGAGCTACGAGCAGTACTTC. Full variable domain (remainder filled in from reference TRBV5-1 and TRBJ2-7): KAGVTQTPRYLIKTRGQQVTLSCSPISGHRSVSWYQQTPGQGLQFLFEYFSETQRNKGNFPGRFSGRQFSNSRSEMNVSTLELGDSALYLCASSFTSGSYEQYFGPGTRLTVT.